This T cell receptor (beta chain) was sequenced in a study of blood T cell repertoires in COVID-19. TCRdb keeps only in-frame clones here, not all; method: immunoSEQ multiplex PCR. The sample consists of 180,000 or so clones, approximately 80% of them appearing once. Only one count was recorded for this clone. The source material was PBMCs or T cells enriched from blood (not recorded which). The clonotype was recovered from a middle-aged man who had recovered from COVID-19.

In DNA, the CDR3 is TGTGCCACCAGCAGAGATAAGCTCAGGGGTACTGAAGCTTTCTTT. Its protein product is CATSRDKLRGTEAFF. The chain uses TRBV15 and TRBJ1-1; possible D gene TRBD1, 6 bases. CDR3 length: 15 residues. Germline V lookup: CDR1 LNHNV, CDR2 YYDKDF (reference sequence). V was cut by 0 bases and J by 5 bases, with 13 bases left in between.